This entry is about one T cell receptor (beta chain). CD8 cells regarded as naive lacked CD45RO, were positively chosen for CCR7, and omitted terminally differentiated effector memory CD45RA+ cells. The data belong to a study of shared clonotypes between healthy human individuals. Trimming removed 4 bases at V and 5 bases at J, with 15 bases between. Looked up from germline, CDR1 is MNHNS and CDR2 is SASEGT. CDR3 length: 15 residues. Method: immunoSEQ multiplex PCR; TCRdb's copy keeps in-frame clones and lacks some. The repertoire holds roughly 1,800,000 clones, roughly 95% seen once, with under 1.5% in the top ten.

This sequence originates from a man younger than 30 in good health. The V call is TRBV6-1, the J call TRBJ2-1; D unclear. The specimen was naive CD8+ T cells sorted from blood. The CDR3 reads CASSAVLGGHNEQFF. CDR3 nucleotides: TGTGCCAGCAGTGCCGTCCTTGGCGGTCACAATGAGCAGTTCTTC.